The rows below give T cell receptor beta chains drawn from one sample of a study of radiotherapy plus CTLA-4 blockade in lung cancer. The repertoire was sequenced with immunoSEQ multiplex PCR; TCRdb's copy has only in-frame clones and lacks some. The sample consists of 55,000 to 80,000 clones, over 75% of them appearing once. The material was peripheral blood, obtained from a patient treated with radiotherapy plus ipilimumab. These receptors originate from a human donor with non-small cell lung cancer that progressed on radiotherapy plus ipilimumab. CDR3s include the opening cysteine and the closing phenylalanine or tryptophan. The D gene is left open where the match is weak. A row's size may be missing; if present it is once, few, many or a size class.

V gene: TRBV5-6; J gene: TRBJ2-5; clone size: -; D gene: -; CDR3 DNA: TGTGCCAGCAGCTTTGGTCTGGGGTCAGGGGCGAAAGAGACCCAGTACTTC; CDR3 protein: CASSFGLGSGAKETQYF
V gene: TRBV7-9; J gene: TRBJ1-4; clone size: -; D gene: -; CDR3 DNA: TGTGCCAGCGAGCGTTGGGGTGAAAAACTGTTTTTT; CDR3 protein: CASERWGEKLFF
V gene: TRBV11-2; J gene: TRBJ2-5; clone size: -; D gene: TRBD2; CDR3 DNA: TGTGCCAGCAGCTTTGGGAGGGCTGTCGGGGAGACCCAGTACTTC; CDR3 protein: CASSFGRAVGETQYF
V gene: TRBV4-1; J gene: TRBJ2-1; clone size: once; D gene: -; CDR3 DNA: TGCGCCAGCAGCCAAGCGGTCGCCCCCTACAATGAGCAGTTCTTC; CDR3 protein: CASSQAVAPYNEQFF
V gene: TRBV29-1; J gene: TRBJ2-5; clone size: -; D gene: TRBD1; CDR3 DNA: TGCAGCGTACGAGAGACAGGGGCGAAAGAGACCCAGTACTTC; CDR3 protein: CSVRETGAKETQYF
V gene: TRBV30; J gene: TRBJ1-5; clone size: -; D gene: TRBD1; CDR3 DNA: TGTGCCTGGAGTGACAGGGGGAATCAGCCCCAGCATTTT; CDR3 protein: CAWSDRGNQPQHF
V gene: TRBV4-1; J gene: TRBJ2-1; clone size: -; D gene: -; CDR3 DNA: TGCGCCAGCAGCCAAGAGGGAGCGGGTAATGAGCAGTTCTTC; CDR3 protein: CASSQEGAGNEQFF
V gene: TRBV4-1; J gene: TRBJ2-7; clone size: -; D gene: TRBD2; CDR3 DNA: TGCGCCAGCAGCCAAAGGGGGACTAGCGGAACCTACGAGCAGTACTTC; CDR3 protein: CASSQRGTSGTYEQYF
V gene: TRBV30; J gene: TRBJ1-2; clone size: few; D gene: TRBD1; CDR3 DNA: TGTGCCTGGAGTAGTCAGGGGGCGCACAACTATGGCTACACCTTC; CDR3 protein: CAWSSQGAHNYGYTF
V gene: TRBV6-5; J gene: TRBJ2-3; clone size: -; D gene: -; CDR3 DNA: TGTGCCAGCAGTTGGCCGGGGACAGATACGCAGTATTTT; CDR3 protein: CASSWPGTDTQYF
V gene: TRBV9; J gene: TRBJ2-5; clone size: -; D gene: TRBD1; CDR3 DNA: TGTGCCAGCAGCGGGGACAGGGGACGTGAGGAGACCCAGTACTTC; CDR3 protein: CASSGDRGREETQYF
V gene: TRBV5-4; J gene: TRBJ1-2; clone size: few; D gene: TRBD1; CDR3 DNA: TGTGCCAGCAGCTTCGTAGGGGGCACCTATGGCTACACCTTC; CDR3 protein: CASSFVGGTYGYTF
V gene: TRBV4-1; J gene: TRBJ2-5; clone size: -; D gene: TRBD1; CDR3 DNA: TGCGCCAGCAGCCAAACCAACAGGGGGCTGGAAGAGACCCAGTACTTC; CDR3 protein: CASSQTNRGLEETQYF
V gene: TRBV5-1; J gene: TRBJ1-2; clone size: -; D gene: TRBD1; CDR3 DNA: TGCGCCAGCAGCACAGGGGGCCATGGCTACACCTTC; CDR3 protein: CASSTGGHGYTF
V gene: TRBV7-9; J gene: TRBJ2-3; clone size: once; D gene: TRBD2; CDR3 DNA: TGTGCCAGCAGCCCCCTAGCGGGTCCCACAGATACGCAGTATTTT; CDR3 protein: CASSPLAGPTDTQYF
V gene: TRBV9; J gene: TRBJ2-1; clone size: -; D gene: TRBD1; CDR3 DNA: TGTGCCAGCAGCCAGGGGGAAGGTGGAGAGCAGTTCTTC; CDR3 protein: CASSQGEGGEQFF
V gene: TRBV11-2; J gene: TRBJ2-3; clone size: once; D gene: -; CDR3 DNA: TGTGCCAGCAGCTTAGGTTACTACACCACAGATACGCAGTATTTT; CDR3 protein: CASSLGYYTTDTQYF
V gene: TRBV19; J gene: TRBJ1-1; clone size: -; D gene: TRBD1; CDR3 DNA: TGTGCCAGTACCCCAGGGGGCTACACTGAAGCTTTCTTT; CDR3 protein: CASTPGGYTEAFF
V gene: TRBV9; J gene: TRBJ1-2; clone size: -; D gene: TRBD1; CDR3 DNA: TGTGCCAGCAGCGTGACAGGGAACTATGGCTACACCTTC; CDR3 protein: CASSVTGNYGYTF
V gene: TRBV27; J gene: TRBJ2-1; clone size: -; D gene: TRBD2; CDR3 DNA: TGTGCCAGCAGACTAGCGGGAGGGAGCTCCTACAATGAGCAGTTCTTC; CDR3 protein: CASRLAGGSSYNEQFF
V gene: TRBV12-2; J gene: TRBJ1-1; clone size: -; D gene: -; CDR3 DNA: TGTGCAAGTCGCTTAGATCGGGGTGAAGCTTTCTTT; CDR3 protein: CASRLDRGEAFF
V gene: TRBV6-1; J gene: TRBJ1-3; clone size: -; D gene: -; CDR3 DNA: TGTGCCAGCAGTGACAGGAGGTTGGACACCATATATTTT; CDR3 protein: CASSDRRLDTIYF
V gene: TRBV5-1; J gene: TRBJ1-5; clone size: few; D gene: -; CDR3 DNA: TGCGCCAGCAGCTTGCTCCCCGATCAGCCCCAGCATTTT; CDR3 protein: CASSLLPDQPQHF
V gene: TRBV30; J gene: TRBJ1-5; clone size: -; D gene: -; CDR3 DNA: TGTGCCTGGAGTGGTCGTTTAGGGCCCCAGCATTTT; CDR3 protein: CAWSGRLGPQHF
V gene: TRBV6-5; J gene: TRBJ2-1; clone size: few; D gene: -; CDR3 DNA: TGTGCCAGCACCCCTGGCGTCGGCTCCTACAATGAGCAGTTCTTC; CDR3 protein: CASTPGVGSYNEQFF
V gene: TRBV6-5; J gene: TRBJ2-7; clone size: -; D gene: -; CDR3 DNA: TGTGCCAGCAGTCCCCCCCTGGGATACTTC; CDR3 protein: CASSPPLGYF
V gene: TRBV28; J gene: TRBJ2-2; clone size: once; D gene: -; CDR3 DNA: TGTGCCACAAAGTCTGCGAACACCGGGGAGCTGTTTTTT; CDR3 protein: CATKSANTGELFF
V gene: TRBV2; J gene: TRBJ2-1; clone size: -; D gene: -; CDR3 DNA: TGTGCCAGCCAGGGGGGATACAATGAGCAGTTCTTC; CDR3 protein: CASQGGYNEQFF
V gene: TRBV28; J gene: TRBJ1-2; clone size: -; D gene: TRBD1; CDR3 DNA: TGTGCCAGCAGCCTAACAACAGGGGATGGCTACACCTTC; CDR3 protein: CASSLTTGDGYTF
V gene: TRBV9; J gene: TRBJ1-1; clone size: once; D gene: -; CDR3 DNA: TGTGCCAGCAGCGTAGCTGACGGATTTGAAGCTTTCTTT; CDR3 protein: CASSVADGFEAFF
V gene: TRBV28; J gene: TRBJ1-3; clone size: -; D gene: -; CDR3 DNA: TGTGCCAGCAGTTTACCCGGGACACCTGGAAACACCATATATTTT; CDR3 protein: CASSLPGTPGNTIYF
V gene: TRBV5-1; J gene: TRBJ1-4; clone size: few; D gene: TRBD1; CDR3 DNA: TGCGCCAGCAGCGGGACAGGGAGAGACAAACTGTTTTTT; CDR3 protein: CASSGTGRDKLFF
V gene: TRBV5-1; J gene: TRBJ2-7; clone size: -; D gene: TRBD2; CDR3 DNA: TGCGCCAGCAGCTTGACGGTTAGCGGGCCCTACGAGCAGTACTTC; CDR3 protein: CASSLTVSGPYEQYF
V gene: TRBV10-1; J gene: TRBJ2-5; clone size: -; D gene: -; CDR3 DNA: TGCGCCAGCAGTGACCAGATCCAAGAGACCCAGTACTTC; CDR3 protein: CASSDQIQETQYF
V gene: TRBV5-6; J gene: TRBJ2-1; clone size: -; D gene: TRBD2; CDR3 DNA: TGTGCCAGCAGCGGGACTAGCGGGAGGGGAACCTACAATGAGCAGTTCTTC; CDR3 protein: CASSGTSGRGTYNEQFF
V gene: TRBV6-1; J gene: TRBJ1-5; clone size: -; D gene: -; CDR3 DNA: TGTGCCAGCACTGTACAGGGAAACGGGAATCAGCCCCAGCATTTT; CDR3 protein: CASTVQGNGNQPQHF